This TCR beta chain was sequenced for a study of blood T cell repertoires in COVID-19. A few counts support this clone. Clones were read by immunoSEQ multiplex PCR, and TCRdb kept only the in-frame ones, dropping some. The repertoire consists of 400,000 to 550,000 clones, with more than 85% occurring once and the leading ten covering 4% to 5.5%. Looked up from germline, CDR1 is MNHEY and CDR2 is SMNVEV (reference sequence). The junction had 7 bases not matched to a gene; V was cut back by 3 bases and J by 6 bases. There are 15 residues in the CDR3. This clonotype originated in a woman under 40 with acute or convalescent COVID-19. This rearrangement joins TRBV27 to TRBJ1-1; 10 bases fit TRBD1. Input material: peripheral blood. The CDR3 reads CASSFGWDRGSEAFF. The CDR3 DNA is TGTGCCAGCAGTTTTGGCTGGGACAGGGGATCTGAAGCTTTCTTT.